This T cell receptor (beta chain) was captured by sequencing in a study of blood T cell repertoires in COVID-19. At the level of the study: Spain, Italy and the United States supplied samples that represented acute and convalescent COVID-19.

Germline V gene sequence: CDR1 MDHEN, CDR2 SYDVKM. The CDR3 runs to 12 residues. The V and J ends lost 1 base and 5 bases respectively, with 5 bases between them. This clone was picked up one time. Clones were sequenced by immunoSEQ multiplex PCR, and TCRdb holds only the in-frame ones, with some missing. The sample lists 73,000 or so clones; around 83% were seen once. The origin of this receptor is a man aged 50 to 60 with active COVID-19. Sequenced material: peripheral blood. This chain joins TRBV28 and TRBJ2-5; perhaps TRBD1 as D (5 bases). CDR3 sequence reads: CASSLSGETQYF. The CDR3 nucleotides are TGTGCCAGCAGTTTATCAGGGGAGACCCAGTACTTC. Variable domain in full (rest from reference TRBV28 and TRBJ2-5): DVKVTQSSRYLVKRTGEKVFLECVQDMDHENMFWYRQDPGLGLRLIYFSYDVKMKEKGDIPEGYSVSREKKERFSLILESASTNQTSMYLCASSLSGETQYFGPGTRLLVL.